What follows is one TCR beta chain and its context. Its specificity is unknown. This record comes from a study of T cells in Graves' hyperthyroidism and ophthalmopathy. On the study more broadly: Pretreatment peripheral blood was obtained at initial diagnosis.

Template material for amplifying TCR beta CDR3 regions consisted of RNA transcripts. HTBI primers were employed in a first-round RT-PCR of the TCR CDR3. In TCRdb, the multiplex PCR reads were re-called with MiXCR into one record per CDR3 protein. Among 550,000 to 650,000 distinct CDR3 sequences listed, approximately 15% were seen once. Patients with uncontrolled infections, other autoimmune diseases, pregnancy or lactation were excluded. Sampled blood dates from first hyperthyroidism diagnosis, and it precedes any ophthalmopathy symptoms. Findings of the study overall: The blood repertoire included most of the expanded thyroid clonotypes above 0.001.

The receptor comes from a woman aged 25 to 39 with Graves' hyperthyroidism that later progressed to Graves' ophthalmopathy. Sequencing used blood.

In DNA, the CDR3 is TGTGCCAGTAGTCAACAGCGGGGGCCCGGGGAGCTGTTTTTT. Translated, it gives CASSQQRGPGELFF. The chain links TRBV19 to TRBJ2-2; 8 bases agree with TRBD2. This CDR3 is 14 amino acids long. Trimming cost V 5 bases and J 6 bases; bases outside gene matches: 5. Germline V gives CDR1 LNHDA, CDR2 SQIVND (reference sequence).